The 8 T cell receptor beta chains given below trace back to one sample, sequenced in a study of shared clonotypes between healthy human individuals. Some clones are missing from TCRdb's copy, which holds only in-frame ones; the method was immunoSEQ multiplex PCR. The top ten hold approximately 1.5% of the sample, which has some 900,000 clones, roughly 72% seen once. Specimen: memory CD4+ T cells sorted from blood. Subset of the sample: CD45RA-negative fraction. The source of these receptors is a man between 18 and 29 years old in good health.

J is TRBJ1-2 and V is TRBV28; tentative D call: TRBD1 (5 bases). V was pared by 3 bases and J by 4 bases, with 6 bases between. Germline-derived CDR1 and CDR2 are MDHEN and SYDVKM. CDR3 size: 12 residues. The CDR3 loop is CASSFGAYGYTF. Here the CDR3 DNA reads TGTGCCAGCAGTTTCGGGGCCTATGGCTACACCTTC.

The chain couples TRBV5-6 to TRBJ1-2, with no clear D. Per germline, CDR1 SGHDT and CDR2 YYEEEE. V was pared by 2 bases and J by 5 bases, with 10 bases between. This CDR3 contains 13 residues. CDR3 region: CASSFDSSYGYTF. The CDR3, as DNA: TGTGCCAGCAGCTTTGACTCGAGTTATGGCTACACCTTC.

The chain carries TRBV11-2 and TRBJ2-1; 13 bases align to TRBD2. The CDR3 sequence is 15 residues long. The trim removed 5 bases at V and 6 bases at J, leaving 4 bases unmatched. CDR1 is SGHAT, CDR2 FQNNGV, per germline. CDR3 region: CASSPRLAGGNEQFF. CDR3 DNA: TGTGCCAGCAGCCCCCGACTAGCGGGAGGCAATGAGCAGTTCTTC.

The table lists this clone with many counts. Other nucleotide sequences in the sample specify the same CDR3. This chain uses TRBV7-9 with TRBJ2-5, with D perhaps matching TRBD1 or TRBD2 (5 bases each). CDR3 length equals 13 residues. With 1 base removed from V and 5 bases from J, the gap between germline ends came to 8 bases. Germline-derived CDR1 and CDR2 are SEHNR and FQNEAQ (reference sequence). The CDR3 sequence: CASSLDEGETQYF. The CDR3 DNA reads TGTGCCAGCAGCTTAGATGAGGGGGAGACCCAGTACTTC.

The genes are TRBV9 and TRBJ1-6; TRBD1 aligns across 9 bases. CDR1 is SGDLS, CDR2 YYNGEE, per germline. The length of the CDR3 is 16 residues. The V and J ends lost 2 bases and 9 bases, in that order; junction bases with no gene match: 9. This chain's CDR3 is CASSVFRDRVFSPLHF. Here the CDR3 DNA reads TGTGCCAGCAGCGTCTTCCGGGACAGGGTGTTTTCACCCCTCCACTTT.

The chain joins TRBV6-4 to TRBJ2-1, with TRBD1 matching 7 bases. V trimming: 4 bases; J trimming: 5 bases; junction bases outside the gene matches: 8. The germline V gene encodes CDR1 MRHNA and CDR2 SNTAGT. There are 15 residues in the CDR3. The CDR3 here is CASSVEQGIHNEQFF. The CDR3 DNA reads TGTGCCAGCAGTGTTGAACAGGGGATCCACAATGAGCAGTTCTTC.

This clone was observed many times. The rearrangement uses TRBV2 and TRBJ2-1, with TRBD1 matching over 8 bases. The CDR3 runs to 15 residues. V was pared by 5 bases and J by 8 bases, with 11 bases of the junction left unmatched. Germline-derived CDR1 and CDR2 are SNHLY and FYNNEI. The CDR3 protein is CASSPRTGFSYEQFF. The CDR3 DNA follows: TGTGCCAGCAGTCCAAGGACAGGGTTCTCCTATGAGCAGTTCTTC.

V gene TRBV6-4 combines with J gene TRBJ2-1, with 12 bases aligning to TRBD2. J was trimmed by 10 bases and V by 3 bases; bases with no gene match: 4. The germline V gene encodes CDR1 MRHNA and CDR2 SNTAGT. CDR3 length: 14 residues. The CDR3 nucleotides are TGTGCCAGCAGTGATACTAGCGGGAGGCGCGAGCAGTTCTTC. This gives the protein CASSDTSGRREQFF.